This record concerns one T cell receptor beta chain sequence. The antigen remains undetermined. The V end was cut by 6 bases, the J end by 7 bases, with 16 bases between. Germline CDR1 LNHDA, CDR2 SQIVND (reference sequence). This CDR3 spans 14 amino acids. The entry originates in a study of T cell responses to AZD1222 COVID-19 vaccine. Background on the study: Second-dose timings of about 4 or about 12 weeks were pooled. General study results and limits: Within unmutated variant regions lay the reported targets of nearly half of spike-specific TCRs. White British donors predominated, females outnumbered males, and clonal diversity was possibly underestimated. Spike-specific TCR breadth and depth went up after people got two AZD1222 doses.

Only in-frame clones appear in the TCRdb table, and some are missing; sequencing was by immunoSEQ multiplex PCR. The sample records roughly 86,000 clones, approximately 90% being singletons. V usage is TRBV19 and J usage is TRBJ1-5; tentative D call: TRBD1 (6 bases). This TCR was sampled from an adult in good health. Here the sequenced sample was peripheral blood, taken on day 0 of AZD1222 vaccination. The CDR3 DNA reads as TGTGCCAGTAGCACTAGGGGCAGGGGCCAGCCCCAGCATTTT. The encoded protein is CASSTRGRGQPQHF.